The entry that follows covers one T cell receptor (beta chain) sequence. The CDR3 is made up of 12 amino acids. Trimming took 2 bases from V and 6 from J, leaving 5 bases between them. Germline CDR1 reads SGHVS; CDR2 reads FQNEAQ. These data originate in a study of T-cell reconstitution after alpha-beta-depleted transplantation in children. The TCRbeta library incorporated unique molecular identifiers. TCRdb recomputed calls from the PCR reads with MiXCR, one row per CDR3 protein. The sample includes about 500,000 distinct CDR3 sequences, around a third of them seen just once. The rearrangement links TRBV7-8 to TRBJ2-1; D unclear. This clonotype originated in a human donor who donated a stem cell graft to a child with aplastic anemia. Sequenced material: PBMCs from the stem cell graft donor, taken from the stem cell graft. The CDR3 spells CASSLLFNEQFF. The CDR3 DNA sequence: TGTGCCAGCAGCTTATTGTTCAATGAGCAGTTCTTC.